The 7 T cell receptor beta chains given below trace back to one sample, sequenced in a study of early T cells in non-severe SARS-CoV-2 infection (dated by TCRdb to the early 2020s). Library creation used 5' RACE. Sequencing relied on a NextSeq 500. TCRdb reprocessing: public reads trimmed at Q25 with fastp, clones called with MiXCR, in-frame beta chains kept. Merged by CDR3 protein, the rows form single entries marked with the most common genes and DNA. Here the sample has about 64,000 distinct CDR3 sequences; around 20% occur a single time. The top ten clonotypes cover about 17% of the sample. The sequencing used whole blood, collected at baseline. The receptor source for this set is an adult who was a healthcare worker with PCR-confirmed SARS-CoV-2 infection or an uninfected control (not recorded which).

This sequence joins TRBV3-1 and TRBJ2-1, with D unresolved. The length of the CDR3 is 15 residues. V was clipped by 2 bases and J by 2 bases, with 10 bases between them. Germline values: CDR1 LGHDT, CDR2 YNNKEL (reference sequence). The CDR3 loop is CASSQQLSPYNEQFF. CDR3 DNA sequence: TGTGCCAGCAGCCAACAACTATCTCCCTACAATGAGCAGTTCTTC.

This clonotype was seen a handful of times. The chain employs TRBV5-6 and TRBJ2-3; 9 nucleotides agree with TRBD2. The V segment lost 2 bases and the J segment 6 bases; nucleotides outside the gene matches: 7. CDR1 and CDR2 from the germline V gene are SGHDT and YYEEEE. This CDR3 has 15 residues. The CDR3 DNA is TGTGCCAGCAGCTTAGGGAGCGGGGGGCAGGATACGCAGTATTTT. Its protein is CASSLGSGGQDTQYF. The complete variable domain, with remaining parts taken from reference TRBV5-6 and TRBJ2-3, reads DAGVTQSPTHLIKTRGQQVTLRCSPKSGHDTVSWYQQALGQGPQFIFQYYEEEERQRGNFPDRFSGHQFPNYSSELNVNALLLGDSALYLCASSLGSGGQDTQYFGPGTRLTVL.

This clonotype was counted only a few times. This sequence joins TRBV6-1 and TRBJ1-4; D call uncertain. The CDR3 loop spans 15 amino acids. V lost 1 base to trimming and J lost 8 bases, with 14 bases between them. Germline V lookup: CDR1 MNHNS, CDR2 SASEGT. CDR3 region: CASSEEAGLGEKLFF. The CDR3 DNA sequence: TGTGCCAGCAGTGAAGAGGCCGGTTTAGGAGAAAAACTGTTTTTT.

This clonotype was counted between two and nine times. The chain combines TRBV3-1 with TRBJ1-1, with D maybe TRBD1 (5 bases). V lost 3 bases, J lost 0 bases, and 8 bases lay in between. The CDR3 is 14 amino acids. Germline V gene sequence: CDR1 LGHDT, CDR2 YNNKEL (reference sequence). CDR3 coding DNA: TGTGCCAGCAGCCAGGGGACGGTGAACACTGAAGCTTTCTTT. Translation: CASSQGTVNTEAFF.

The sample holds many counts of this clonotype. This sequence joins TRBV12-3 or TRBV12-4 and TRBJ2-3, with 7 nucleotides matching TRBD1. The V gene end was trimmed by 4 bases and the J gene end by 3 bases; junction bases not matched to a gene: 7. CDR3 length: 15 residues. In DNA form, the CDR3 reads TGTGCCAGCAGTTCTCAACAGGGGTCAACAGATACGCAGTATTTT. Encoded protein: CASSSQQGSTDTQYF.

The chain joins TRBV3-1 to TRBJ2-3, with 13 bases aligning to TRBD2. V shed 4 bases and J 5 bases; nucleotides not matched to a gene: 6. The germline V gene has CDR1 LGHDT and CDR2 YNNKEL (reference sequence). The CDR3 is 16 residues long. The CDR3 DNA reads TGTGCCAGCAGCCCCACTAGCGGGGGGGCAGTAGATACGCAGTATTTT. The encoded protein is CASSPTSGGAVDTQYF.

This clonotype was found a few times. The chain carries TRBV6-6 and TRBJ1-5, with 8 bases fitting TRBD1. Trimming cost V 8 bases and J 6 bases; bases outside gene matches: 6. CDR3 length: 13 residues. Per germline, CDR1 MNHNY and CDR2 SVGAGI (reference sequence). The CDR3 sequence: CASRGQGFQPQHF. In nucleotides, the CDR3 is TGTGCCAGCCGAGGACAGGGATTTCAGCCCCAGCATTTT.